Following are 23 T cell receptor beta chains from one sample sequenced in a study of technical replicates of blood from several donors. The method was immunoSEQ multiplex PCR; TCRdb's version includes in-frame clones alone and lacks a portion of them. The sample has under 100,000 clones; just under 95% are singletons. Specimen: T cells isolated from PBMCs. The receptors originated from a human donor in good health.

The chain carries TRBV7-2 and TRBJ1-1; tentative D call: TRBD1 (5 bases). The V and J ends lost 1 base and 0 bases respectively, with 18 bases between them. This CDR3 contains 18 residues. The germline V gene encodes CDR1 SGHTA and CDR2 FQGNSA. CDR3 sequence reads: CASSLEGLSPLMNTEAFF. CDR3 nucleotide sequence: TGTGCCAGCAGCTTAGAGGGACTGTCCCCCCTGATGAACACTGAAGCTTTCTTT.

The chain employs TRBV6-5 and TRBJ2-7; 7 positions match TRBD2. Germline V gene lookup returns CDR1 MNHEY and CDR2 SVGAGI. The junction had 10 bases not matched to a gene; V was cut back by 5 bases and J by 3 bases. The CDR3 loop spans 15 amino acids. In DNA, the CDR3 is TGTGCCAGCAGTCAACCCCCGGGACTACACTACGAGCAGTACTTC. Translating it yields CASSQPPGLHYEQYF.

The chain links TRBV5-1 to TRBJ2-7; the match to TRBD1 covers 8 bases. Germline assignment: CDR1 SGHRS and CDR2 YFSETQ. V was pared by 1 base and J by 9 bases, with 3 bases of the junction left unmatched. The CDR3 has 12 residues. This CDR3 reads CASSLTQGAQYF. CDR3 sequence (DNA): TGCGCCAGCAGCTTGACCCAGGGGGCGCAGTACTTC. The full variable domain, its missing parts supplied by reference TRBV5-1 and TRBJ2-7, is KAGVTQTPRYLIKTRGQQVTLSCSPISGHRSVSWYQQTPGQGLQFLFEYFSETQRNKGNFPGRFSGRQFSNSRSEMNVSTLELGDSALYLCASSLTQGAQYFGPGTRLTVT.

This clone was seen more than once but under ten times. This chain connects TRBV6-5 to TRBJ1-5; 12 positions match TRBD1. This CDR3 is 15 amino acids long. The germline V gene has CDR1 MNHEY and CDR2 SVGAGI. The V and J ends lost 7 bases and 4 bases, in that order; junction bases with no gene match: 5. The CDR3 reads CASKGQGAGNQPQHF. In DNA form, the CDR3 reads TGTGCCAGCAAGGGACAGGGGGCGGGAAATCAGCCCCAGCATTTT.

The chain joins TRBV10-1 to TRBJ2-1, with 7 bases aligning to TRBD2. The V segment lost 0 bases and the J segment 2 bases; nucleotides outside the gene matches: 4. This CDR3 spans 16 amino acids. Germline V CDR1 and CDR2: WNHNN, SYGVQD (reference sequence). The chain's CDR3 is CASSESPGLAYNEQFF. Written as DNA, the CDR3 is TGCGCCAGCAGTGAGTCGCCTGGACTAGCCTACAATGAGCAGTTCTTC.

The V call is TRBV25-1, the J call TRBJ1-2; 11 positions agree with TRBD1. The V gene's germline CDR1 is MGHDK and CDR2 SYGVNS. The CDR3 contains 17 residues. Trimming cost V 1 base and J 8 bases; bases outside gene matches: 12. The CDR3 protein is CASSEFFIGQGADGYTF. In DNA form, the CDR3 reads TGTGCCAGCAGTGAATTTTTTATCGGACAGGGGGCTGACGGCTACACCTTC.

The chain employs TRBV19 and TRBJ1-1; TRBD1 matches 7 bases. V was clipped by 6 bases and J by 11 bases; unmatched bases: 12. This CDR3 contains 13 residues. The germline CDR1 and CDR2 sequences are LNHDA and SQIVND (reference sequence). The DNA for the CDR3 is TGTGCCAGTAGAAACCGGGACAGAATTTGGGCTTTCTTT. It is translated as CASRNRDRIWAFF.

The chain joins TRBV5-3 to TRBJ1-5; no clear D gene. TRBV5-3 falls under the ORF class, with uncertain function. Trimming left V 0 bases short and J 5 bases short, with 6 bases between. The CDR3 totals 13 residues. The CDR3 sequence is CARSLGGYQPQHF. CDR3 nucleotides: TGTGCCAGAAGCTTGGGTGGCTATCAGCCCCAGCATTTT.

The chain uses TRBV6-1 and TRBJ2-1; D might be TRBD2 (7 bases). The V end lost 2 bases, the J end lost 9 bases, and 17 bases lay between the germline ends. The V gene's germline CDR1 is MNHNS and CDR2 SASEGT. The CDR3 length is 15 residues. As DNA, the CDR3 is TGTGCCAGCAGTGAATTGGGGGGGGCTAATAGTGAGCAGTTCTTC. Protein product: CASSELGGANSEQFF.

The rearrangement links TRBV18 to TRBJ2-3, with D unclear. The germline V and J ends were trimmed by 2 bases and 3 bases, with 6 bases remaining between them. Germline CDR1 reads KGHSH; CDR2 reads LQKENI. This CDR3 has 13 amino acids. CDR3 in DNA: TGTGCCAGCTCACCAAGCTCGACAGATACGCAGTATTTT. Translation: CASSPSSTDTQYF.

CDR3 protein: CASSRTAGANQPQHF. The CDR3 DNA follows: TGTGCCAGCAGCCGGACGGCAGGGGCGAACCAGCCCCAGCATTTT. V gene TRBV27 combines with J gene TRBJ1-5; TRBD1 might be the D (6 bases). V shed 6 bases and J shed 7 bases, with 19 bases lying between them. The CDR3 contains 15 residues. In germline, CDR1 is MNHEY, CDR2 SMNVEV (reference sequence).

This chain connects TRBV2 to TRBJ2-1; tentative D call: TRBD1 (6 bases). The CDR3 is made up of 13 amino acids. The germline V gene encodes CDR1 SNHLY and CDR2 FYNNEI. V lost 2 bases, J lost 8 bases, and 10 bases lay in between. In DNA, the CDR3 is TGTGCCAGCAGTGAAACAGGGCGGGATGAGCAGTTCTTC. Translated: CASSETGRDEQFF.

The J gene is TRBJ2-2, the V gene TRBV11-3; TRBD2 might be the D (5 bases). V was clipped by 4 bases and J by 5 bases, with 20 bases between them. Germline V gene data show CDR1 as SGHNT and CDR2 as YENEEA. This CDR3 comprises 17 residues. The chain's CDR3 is CASSSRTEARGTGELFF. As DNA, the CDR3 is TGTGCCAGCAGCTCCCGGACGGAGGCAAGAGGGACCGGGGAGCTGTTTTTT.

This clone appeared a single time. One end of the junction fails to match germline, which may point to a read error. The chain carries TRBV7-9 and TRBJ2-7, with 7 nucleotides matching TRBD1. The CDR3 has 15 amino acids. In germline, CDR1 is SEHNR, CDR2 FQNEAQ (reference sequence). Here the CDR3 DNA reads TGTGCCAGCAGCTACTCCAGACAGGGCTCCCACGAGCAGTACTTC. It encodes CASSYSRQGSHEQYF.

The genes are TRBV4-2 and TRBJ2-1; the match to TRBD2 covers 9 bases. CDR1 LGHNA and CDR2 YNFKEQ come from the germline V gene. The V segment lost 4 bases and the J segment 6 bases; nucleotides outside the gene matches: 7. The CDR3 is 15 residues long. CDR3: CASSPYEREANEQFF. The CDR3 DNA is TGTGCCAGCAGCCCCTACGAGCGGGAGGCCAATGAGCAGTTCTTC.

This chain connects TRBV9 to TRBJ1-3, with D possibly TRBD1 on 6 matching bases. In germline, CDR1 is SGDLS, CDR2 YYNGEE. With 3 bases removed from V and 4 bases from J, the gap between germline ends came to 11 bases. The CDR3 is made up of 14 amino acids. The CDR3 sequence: CASSARTVGNTIYF. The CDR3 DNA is TGTGCCAGCAGCGCGCGGACAGTAGGAAACACCATATATTTT. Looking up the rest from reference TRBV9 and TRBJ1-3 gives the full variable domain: DSGVTQTPKHLITATGQRVTLRCSPRSGDLSVYWYQQSLDQGLQFLIQYYNGEERAKGNILERFSAQQFPDLHSELNLSSLELGDSALYFCASSARTVGNTIYFGEGSWLTVV.

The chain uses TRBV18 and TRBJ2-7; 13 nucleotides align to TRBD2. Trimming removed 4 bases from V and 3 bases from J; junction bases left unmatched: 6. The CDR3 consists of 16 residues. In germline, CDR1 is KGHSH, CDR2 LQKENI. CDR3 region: CASSQRTSGGHYEQYF. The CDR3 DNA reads TGTGCCAGCTCACAACGGACTAGCGGGGGACACTACGAGCAGTACTTC.

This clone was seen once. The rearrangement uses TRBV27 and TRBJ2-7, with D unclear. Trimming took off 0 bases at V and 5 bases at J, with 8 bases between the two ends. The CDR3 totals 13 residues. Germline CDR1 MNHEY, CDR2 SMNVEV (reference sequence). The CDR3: CASSLSEQNEQYF. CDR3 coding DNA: TGTGCCAGCAGTTTATCGGAACAGAACGAGCAGTACTTC.

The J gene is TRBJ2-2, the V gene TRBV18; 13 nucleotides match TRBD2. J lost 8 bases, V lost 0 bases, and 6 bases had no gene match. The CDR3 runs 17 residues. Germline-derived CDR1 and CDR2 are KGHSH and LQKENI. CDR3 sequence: CASSPPGTSGISGELFF. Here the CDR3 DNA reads TGTGCCAGCTCACCACCCGGGACTAGCGGGATAAGTGGGGAGCTGTTTTTT.

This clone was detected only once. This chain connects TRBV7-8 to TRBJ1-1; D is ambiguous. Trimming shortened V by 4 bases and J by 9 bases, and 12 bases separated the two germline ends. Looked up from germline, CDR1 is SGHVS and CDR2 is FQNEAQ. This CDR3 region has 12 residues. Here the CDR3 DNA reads TGTGCCAGCAGCTACGATAGCCCCAAAGCTTTCTTT. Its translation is CASSYDSPKAFF.

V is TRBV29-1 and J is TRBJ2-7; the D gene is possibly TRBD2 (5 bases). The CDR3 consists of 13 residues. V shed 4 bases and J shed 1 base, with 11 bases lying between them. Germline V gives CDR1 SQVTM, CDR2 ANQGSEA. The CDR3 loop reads CSVAERRSYEQYF. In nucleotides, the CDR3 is TGCAGCGTTGCAGAGCGGCGTTCCTACGAGCAGTACTTC.

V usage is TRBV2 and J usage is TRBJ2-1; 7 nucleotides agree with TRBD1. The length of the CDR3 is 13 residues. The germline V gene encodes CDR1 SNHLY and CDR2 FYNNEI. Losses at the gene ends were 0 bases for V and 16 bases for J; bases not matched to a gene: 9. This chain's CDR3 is CASSEAVDRAEFF. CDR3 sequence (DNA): TGTGCCAGCAGTGAAGCTGTCGACAGGGCGGAATTCTTC.

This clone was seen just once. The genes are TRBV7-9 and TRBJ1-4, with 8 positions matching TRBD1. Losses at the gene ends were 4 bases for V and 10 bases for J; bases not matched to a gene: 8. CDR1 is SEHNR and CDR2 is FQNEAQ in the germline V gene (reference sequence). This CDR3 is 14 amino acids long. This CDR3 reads CASSSYDRGLKLFF. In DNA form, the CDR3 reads TGTGCCAGCAGCTCTTATGACAGGGGATTAAAACTGTTTTTT. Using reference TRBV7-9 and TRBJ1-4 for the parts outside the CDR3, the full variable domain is DTGVSQNPRHKITKRGQNVTFRCDPISEHNRLYWYRQTLGQGPEFLTYFQNEAQLEKSRLLSDRFSAERPKGSFSTLEIQRTEQGDSAMYLCASSSYDRGLKLFFGSGTQLSVL.